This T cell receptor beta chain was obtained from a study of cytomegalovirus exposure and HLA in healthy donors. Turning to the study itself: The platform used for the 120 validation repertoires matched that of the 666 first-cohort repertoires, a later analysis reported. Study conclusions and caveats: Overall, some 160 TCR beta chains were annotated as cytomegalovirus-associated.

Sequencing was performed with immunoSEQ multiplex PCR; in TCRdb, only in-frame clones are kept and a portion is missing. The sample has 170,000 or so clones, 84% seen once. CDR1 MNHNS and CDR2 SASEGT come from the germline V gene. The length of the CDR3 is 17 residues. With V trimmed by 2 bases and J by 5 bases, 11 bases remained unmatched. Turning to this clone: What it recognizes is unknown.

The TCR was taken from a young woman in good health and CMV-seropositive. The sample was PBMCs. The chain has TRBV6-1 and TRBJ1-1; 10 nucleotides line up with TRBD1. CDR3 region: CASSERDRGIGGTEAFF. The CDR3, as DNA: TGTGCCAGCAGTGAACGGGACAGGGGAATCGGGGGGACTGAAGCTTTCTTT.